The present entry profiles one T cell receptor (beta chain) with its context. No antigen is known for it. The sample originates from a study of cytomegalovirus exposure and HLA in healthy donors. Findings and limits, study-wide: Rare TCR sequences predominated, though certain public TCRs were found in many donors.

In germline, CDR1 is MNHNY, CDR2 SVGAGI (reference sequence). V shed 7 bases and J shed 0 bases, with 7 bases lying between them. The CDR3 is made up of 13 amino acids. 13 Jbeta primers and 60 Vbeta primers were used for the PCR. The data were produced by immunoSEQ multiplex PCR, yet TCRdb's version contains in-frame clones alone and is incomplete. The sample gives some 140,000 clones, around 79% of which show up once; around 2.8% is in the top ten. Sequenced: PBMCs. The sequence was obtained from a young man in good health and CMV-seronegative. J is TRBJ1-3 and V is TRBV6-6, with D unresolved. The CDR3 nucleotides read TGTGCCAGCACAGTCCCCTCTGGAAACACCATATATTTT. Protein product: CASTVPSGNTIYF.